This T cell receptor beta chain came from a study of shared clonotypes between healthy human individuals. The table came from immunoSEQ multiplex PCR; TCRdb's copy has only in-frame clones and leaves some out. The table lists 2 million to 3 million clones, over 85% of them singletons. Germline V gives CDR1 SQVTM, CDR2 ANQGSEA. Germline trimming cut 3 bases from V and 5 bases from J; bases unmatched to any gene: 9. The CDR3 runs to 14 residues. The J gene is TRBJ1-1, the V gene TRBV29-1; 7 bases are a match to TRBD1. The material sequenced was naive CD4+ T cells from PBMCs. The subset is: CD45RA+ positively selected. The receptor's source is a young man in good health. Some clones in this sample may be carry-over from other donors' samples. Here the CDR3 reads CSVEIGTAKTEAFF. CDR3 bases: TGCAGCGTTGAGATCGGGACAGCGAAAACTGAAGCTTTCTTT.